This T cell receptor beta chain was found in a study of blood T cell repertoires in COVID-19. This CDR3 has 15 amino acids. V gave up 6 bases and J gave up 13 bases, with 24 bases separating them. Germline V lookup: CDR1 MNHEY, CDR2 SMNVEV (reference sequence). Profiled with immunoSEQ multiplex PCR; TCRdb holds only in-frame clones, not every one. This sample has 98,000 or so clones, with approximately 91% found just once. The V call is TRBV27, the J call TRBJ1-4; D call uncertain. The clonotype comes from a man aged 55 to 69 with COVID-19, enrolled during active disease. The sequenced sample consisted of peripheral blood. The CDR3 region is CASSPTPSAGLALFF. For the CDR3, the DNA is TGTGCCAGCAGCCCCACCCCCTCGGCAGGACTGGCACTGTTTTTT.